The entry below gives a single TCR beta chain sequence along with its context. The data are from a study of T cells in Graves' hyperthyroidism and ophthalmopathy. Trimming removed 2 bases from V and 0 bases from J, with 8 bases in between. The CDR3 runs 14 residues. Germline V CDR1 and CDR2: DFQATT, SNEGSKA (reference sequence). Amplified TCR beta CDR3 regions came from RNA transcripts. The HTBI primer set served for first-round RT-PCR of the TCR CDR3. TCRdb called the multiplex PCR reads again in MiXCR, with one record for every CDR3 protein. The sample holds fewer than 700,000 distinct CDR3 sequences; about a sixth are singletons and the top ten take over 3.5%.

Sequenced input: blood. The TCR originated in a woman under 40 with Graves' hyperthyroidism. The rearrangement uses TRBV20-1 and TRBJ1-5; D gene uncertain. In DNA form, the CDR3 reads TGCAGTGCTAGAAACACAAATAGCAATCAGCCCCAGCATTTT. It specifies CSARNTNSNQPQHF.